The source of this T cell receptor beta chain is a study of blood T cell repertoires in COVID-19. About the research overall: COVID-19 samples, acute and convalescent, were from the United States, Italy and Spain. Sample material is recorded as cDNA or gDNA derived from T cells, B-cell-depleted T cells, or PBMCs.

As originally analysed: Estimated nucleated cell counts came from reference gene primer amplification. TCRdb's table, derived via immunoSEQ multiplex PCR, lists solely in-frame clones and lacks some. That table gives V, J and clone size, and the DNA gave D and trimming. The sample has 50,000 to 70,000 clones; over 70% are singletons. This TCR derives from a man aged 60-69 years with acute or convalescent COVID-19. Sequenced material: peripheral blood.

DNA for the CDR3: TGCGCCAGCAGTGAGTCGACGGGACAGTATTCACCCCTCCACTTT. It encodes CASSESTGQYSPLHF. The chain carries TRBV10-2 and TRBJ1-6; 7 bases are shared with TRBD1. Germline V gene sequence: CDR1 WSHSY, CDR2 SAAADI. CDR3 length: 15 residues. The trim removed 0 bases at V and 8 bases at J, leaving 4 bases unmatched.